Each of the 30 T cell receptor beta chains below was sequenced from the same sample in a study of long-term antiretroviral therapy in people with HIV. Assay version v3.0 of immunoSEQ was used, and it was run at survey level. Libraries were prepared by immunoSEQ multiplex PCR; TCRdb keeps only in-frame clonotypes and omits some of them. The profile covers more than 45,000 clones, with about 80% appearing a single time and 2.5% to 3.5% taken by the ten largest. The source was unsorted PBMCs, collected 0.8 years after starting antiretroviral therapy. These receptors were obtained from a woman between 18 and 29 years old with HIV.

The DNA for the CDR3 is TGCAGCGTCACCGGACAGGCGGGCCGCCAAGAGACCCAGTACTTC. Its protein product is CSVTGQAGRQETQYF. This chain links TRBV29-1 with TRBJ2-5; TRBD1 matches at 7 bases. After removal of 6 bases from V and 1 base from J, the junction contained 11 bases not matched to a gene. This CDR3 spans 15 amino acids. The germline V gene has CDR1 SQVTM and CDR2 ANQGSEA.

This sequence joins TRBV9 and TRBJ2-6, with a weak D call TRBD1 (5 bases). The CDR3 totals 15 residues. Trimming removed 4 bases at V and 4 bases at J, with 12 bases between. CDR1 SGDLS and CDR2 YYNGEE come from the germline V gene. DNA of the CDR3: TGTGCCAGCAGCACCCAGGGATGGGGGGCCAACGTCCTGACTTTC. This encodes CASSTQGWGANVLTF.

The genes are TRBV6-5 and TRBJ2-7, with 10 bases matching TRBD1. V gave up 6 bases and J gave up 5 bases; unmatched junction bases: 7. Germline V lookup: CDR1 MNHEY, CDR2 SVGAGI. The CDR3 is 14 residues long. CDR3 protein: CASRRTGTGDEQYF. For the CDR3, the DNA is TGTGCCAGCAGAAGAACCGGGACAGGGGACGAGCAGTACTTC.

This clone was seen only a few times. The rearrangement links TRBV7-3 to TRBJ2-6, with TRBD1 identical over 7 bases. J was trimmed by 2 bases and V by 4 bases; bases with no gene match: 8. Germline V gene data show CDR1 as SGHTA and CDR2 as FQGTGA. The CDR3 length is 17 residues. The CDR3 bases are TGTGCCAGCAGCTCCGGACAGGAGATCCCTGGGGCCAACGTCCTGACTTTC. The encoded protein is CASSSGQEIPGANVLTF. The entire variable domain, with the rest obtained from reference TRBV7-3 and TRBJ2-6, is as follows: GAGVSQTPSNKVTEKGKYVELRCDPISGHTALYWYRQSLGQGPEFLIYFQGTGAADDSGLPNDRFFAVRPEGSVSTLKIQRTERGDSAVYLCASSSGQEIPGANVLTFGAGSRLTVL.

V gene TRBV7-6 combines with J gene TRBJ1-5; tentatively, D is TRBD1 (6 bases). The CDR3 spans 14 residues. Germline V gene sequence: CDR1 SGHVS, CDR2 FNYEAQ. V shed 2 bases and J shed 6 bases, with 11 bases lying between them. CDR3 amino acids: CASSLSGVPQPQHF. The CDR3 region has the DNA TGTGCCAGCAGCTTATCAGGGGTCCCTCAGCCCCAGCATTTT.

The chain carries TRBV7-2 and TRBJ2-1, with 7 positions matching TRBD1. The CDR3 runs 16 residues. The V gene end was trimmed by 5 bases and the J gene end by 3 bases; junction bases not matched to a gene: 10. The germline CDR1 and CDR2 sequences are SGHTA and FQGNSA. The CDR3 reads CASSRYRNRGYNEQFF. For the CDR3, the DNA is TGTGCCAGCAGCCGGTACCGTAACAGGGGCTACAATGAGCAGTTCTTC.

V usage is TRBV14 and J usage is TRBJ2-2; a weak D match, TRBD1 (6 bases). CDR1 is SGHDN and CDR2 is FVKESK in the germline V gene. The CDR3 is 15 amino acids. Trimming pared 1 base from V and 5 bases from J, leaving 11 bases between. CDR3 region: CASSQAGVHTGELFF. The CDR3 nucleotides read TGTGCCAGCAGCCAAGCAGGGGTTCATACCGGGGAGCTGTTTTTT.

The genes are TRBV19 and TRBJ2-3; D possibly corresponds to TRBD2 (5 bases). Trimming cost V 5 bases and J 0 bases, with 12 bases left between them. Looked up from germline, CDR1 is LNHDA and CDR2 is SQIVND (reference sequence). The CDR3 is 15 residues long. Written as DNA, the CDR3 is TGTGCCAGTAGTCGCGGGCCTATAAGCACAGATACGCAGTATTTT. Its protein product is CASSRGPISTDTQYF.

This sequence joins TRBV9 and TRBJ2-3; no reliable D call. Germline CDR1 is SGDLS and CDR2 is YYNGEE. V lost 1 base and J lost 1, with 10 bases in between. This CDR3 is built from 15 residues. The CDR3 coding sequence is TGTGCCAGCAGCGTAACAGCCCTCCGCACAGATACGCAGTATTTT. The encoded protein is CASSVTALRTDTQYF.

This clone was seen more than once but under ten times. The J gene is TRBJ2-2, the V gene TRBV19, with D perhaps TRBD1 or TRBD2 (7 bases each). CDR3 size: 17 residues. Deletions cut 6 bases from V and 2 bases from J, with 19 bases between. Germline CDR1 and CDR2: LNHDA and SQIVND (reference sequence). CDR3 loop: CASSVQGGGINTGELFF. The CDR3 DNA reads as TGTGCCAGTAGCGTTCAGGGGGGAGGGATTAACACCGGGGAGCTGTTTTTT.

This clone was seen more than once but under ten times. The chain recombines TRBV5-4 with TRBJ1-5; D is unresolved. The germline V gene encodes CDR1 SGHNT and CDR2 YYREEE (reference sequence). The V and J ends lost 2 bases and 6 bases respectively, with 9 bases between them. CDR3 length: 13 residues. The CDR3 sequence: CASSLSAGQPQHF. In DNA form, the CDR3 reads TGTGCCAGCAGCTTATCAGCAGGTCAGCCCCAGCATTTT. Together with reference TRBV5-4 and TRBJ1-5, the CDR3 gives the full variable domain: ETGVTQSPTHLIKTRGQQVTLRCSSQSGHNTVSWYQQALGQGPQFIFQYYREEENGRGNFPPRFSGLQFPNYSSELNVNALELDDSALYLCASSLSAGQPQHFGDGTRLSIL.

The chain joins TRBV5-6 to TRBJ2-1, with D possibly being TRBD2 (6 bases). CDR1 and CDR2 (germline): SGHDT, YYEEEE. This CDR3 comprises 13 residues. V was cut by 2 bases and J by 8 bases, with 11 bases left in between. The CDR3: CASSFGGSHEQFF. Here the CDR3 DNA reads TGTGCCAGCAGCTTCGGAGGGAGTCATGAGCAGTTCTTC.

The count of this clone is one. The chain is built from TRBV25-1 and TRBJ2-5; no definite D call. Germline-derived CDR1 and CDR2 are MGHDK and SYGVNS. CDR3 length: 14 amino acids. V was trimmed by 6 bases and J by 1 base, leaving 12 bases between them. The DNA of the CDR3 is TGTGCCAGCAGCTCGTCGGCCCGCCAAGAGACCCAGTACTTC. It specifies CASSSSARQETQYF.

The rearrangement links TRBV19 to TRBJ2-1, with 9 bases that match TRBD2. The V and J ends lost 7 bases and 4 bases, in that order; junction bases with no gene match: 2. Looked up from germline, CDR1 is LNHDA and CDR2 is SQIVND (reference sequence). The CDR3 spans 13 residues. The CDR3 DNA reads TGTGCCAGTATGGCGGGAGGGTACAATGAGCAGTTCTTC. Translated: CASMAGGYNEQFF.

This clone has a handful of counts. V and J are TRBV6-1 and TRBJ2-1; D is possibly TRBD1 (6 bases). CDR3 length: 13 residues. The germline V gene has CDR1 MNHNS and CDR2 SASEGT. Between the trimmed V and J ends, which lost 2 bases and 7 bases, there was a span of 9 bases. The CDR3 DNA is TGTGCCAGCAGTGAACAGGGGAGAAATGAGCAGTTCTTC. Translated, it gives CASSEQGRNEQFF.

The CDR3 region is CASSLPTDSYEQYF. CDR3 in DNA: TGTGCCAGCAGCCTCCCGACGGACTCCTACGAGCAGTACTTC. The chain has TRBV7-9 and TRBJ2-7; no reliable D call. Trimming removed 5 bases at V and 0 bases at J, with 11 bases between. The length of the CDR3 is 14 residues. In germline, CDR1 is SEHNR, CDR2 FQNEAQ (reference sequence).

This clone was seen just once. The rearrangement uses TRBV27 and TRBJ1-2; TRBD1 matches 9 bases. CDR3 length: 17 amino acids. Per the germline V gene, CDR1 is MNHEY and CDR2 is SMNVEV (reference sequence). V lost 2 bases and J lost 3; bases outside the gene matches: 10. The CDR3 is CASSLTVFGQGHYGYTF. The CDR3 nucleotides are TGTGCCAGCAGTTTAACAGTCTTTGGACAGGGGCACTATGGCTACACCTTC.

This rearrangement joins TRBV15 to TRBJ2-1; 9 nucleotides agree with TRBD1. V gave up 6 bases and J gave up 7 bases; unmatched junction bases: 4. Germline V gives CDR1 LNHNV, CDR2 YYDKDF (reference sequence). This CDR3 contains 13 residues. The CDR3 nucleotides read TGTGCCACCAGTCCGGGACAGGGTAATGAGCAGTTCTTC. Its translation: CATSPGQGNEQFF.

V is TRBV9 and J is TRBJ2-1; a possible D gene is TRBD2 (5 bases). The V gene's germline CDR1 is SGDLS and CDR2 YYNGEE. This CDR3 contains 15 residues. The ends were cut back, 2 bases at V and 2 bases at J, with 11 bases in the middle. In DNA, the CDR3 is TGTGCCAGCAGCGTGGAAAGGACTCCCTACAATGAGCAGTTCTTC. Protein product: CASSVERTPYNEQFF.

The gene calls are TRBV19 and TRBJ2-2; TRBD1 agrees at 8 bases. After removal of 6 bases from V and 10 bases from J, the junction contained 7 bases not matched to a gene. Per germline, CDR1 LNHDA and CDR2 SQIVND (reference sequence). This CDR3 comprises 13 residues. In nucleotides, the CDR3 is TGTGCCAGTAGCGGACAGGGTCGGTTGGAGCTGTTTTTT. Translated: CASSGQGRLELFF.

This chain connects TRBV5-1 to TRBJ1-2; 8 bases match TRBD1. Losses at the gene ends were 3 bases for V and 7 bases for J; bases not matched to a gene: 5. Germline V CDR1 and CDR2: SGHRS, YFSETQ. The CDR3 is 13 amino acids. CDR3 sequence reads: CASSSQGALGYTF. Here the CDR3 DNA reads TGCGCCAGCAGCTCGCAGGGGGCGCTTGGCTACACCTTC. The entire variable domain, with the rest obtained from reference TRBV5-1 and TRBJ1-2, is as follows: KAGVTQTPRYLIKTRGQQVTLSCSPISGHRSVSWYQQTPGQGLQFLFEYFSETQRNKGNFPGRFSGRQFSNSRSEMNVSTLELGDSALYLCASSSQGALGYTFGSGTRLTVV.

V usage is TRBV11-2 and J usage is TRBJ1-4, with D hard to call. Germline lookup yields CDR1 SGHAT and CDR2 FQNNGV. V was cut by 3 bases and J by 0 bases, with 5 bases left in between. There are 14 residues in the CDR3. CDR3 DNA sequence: TGTGCCAGCAGCTTGGGAACAACTAATGAAAAACTGTTTTTT. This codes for CASSLGTTNEKLFF.

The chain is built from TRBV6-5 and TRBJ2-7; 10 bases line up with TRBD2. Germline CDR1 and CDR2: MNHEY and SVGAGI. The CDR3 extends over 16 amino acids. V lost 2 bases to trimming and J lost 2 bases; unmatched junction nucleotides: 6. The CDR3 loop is CASSYAAGLAPYEQYF. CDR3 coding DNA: TGTGCCAGCAGTTACGCTGCGGGACTAGCGCCCTACGAGCAGTACTTC.

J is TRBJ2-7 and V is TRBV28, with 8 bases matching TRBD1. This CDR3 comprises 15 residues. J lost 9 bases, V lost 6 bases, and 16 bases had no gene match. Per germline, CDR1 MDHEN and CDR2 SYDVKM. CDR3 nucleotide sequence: TGTGCCAGCAGGGAACATGGACAGGGCCTGCCGGGGCAGTACTTC. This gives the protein CASREHGQGLPGQYF.

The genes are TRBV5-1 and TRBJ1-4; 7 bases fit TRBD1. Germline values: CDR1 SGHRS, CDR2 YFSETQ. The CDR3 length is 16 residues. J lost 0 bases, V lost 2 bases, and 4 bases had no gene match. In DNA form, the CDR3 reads TGCGCCAGCAGCTTAGAGGGGGCCGCAACTAATGAAAAACTGTTTTTT. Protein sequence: CASSLEGAATNEKLFF.

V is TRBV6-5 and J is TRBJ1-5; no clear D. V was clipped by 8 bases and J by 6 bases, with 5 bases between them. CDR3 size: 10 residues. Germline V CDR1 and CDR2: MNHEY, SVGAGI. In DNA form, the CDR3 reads TGTGCCAGCGGAAGTCAGCCCCAGCATTTT. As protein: CASGSQPQHF.

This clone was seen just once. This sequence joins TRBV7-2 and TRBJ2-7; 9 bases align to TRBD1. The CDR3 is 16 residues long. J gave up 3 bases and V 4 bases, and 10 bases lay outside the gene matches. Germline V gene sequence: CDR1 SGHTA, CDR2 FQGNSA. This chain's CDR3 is CASSSWPGQGNYEQYF. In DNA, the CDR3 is TGTGCCAGCAGCTCCTGGCCGGGACAGGGCAACTACGAGCAGTACTTC.

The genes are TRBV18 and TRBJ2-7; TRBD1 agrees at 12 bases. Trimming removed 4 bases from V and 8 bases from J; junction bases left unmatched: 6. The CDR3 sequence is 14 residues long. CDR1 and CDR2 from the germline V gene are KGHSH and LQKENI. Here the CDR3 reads CASSQGTGGNKQYF. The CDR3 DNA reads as TGTGCCAGCTCACAAGGGACAGGGGGCAACAAGCAGTACTTC.

DNA for the CDR3: TGTGCCAGCAGCTTGCTAGGACGTACGGGATACAATGAGCAGTTCTTC. Amino acid sequence: CASSLLGRTGYNEQFF. This chain connects TRBV5-4 to TRBJ2-1; a weak D match, TRBD2 (5 bases). The germline gives CDR1 SGHNT, CDR2 YYREEE (reference sequence). CDR3 size: 16 residues. V was cut by 1 base and J by 4 bases, with 15 bases left in between.

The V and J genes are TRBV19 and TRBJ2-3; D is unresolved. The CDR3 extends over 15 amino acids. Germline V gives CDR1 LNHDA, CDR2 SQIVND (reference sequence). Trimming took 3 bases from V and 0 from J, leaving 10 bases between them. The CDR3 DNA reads TGTGCCAGTAGTATTAGCTGGATTAGCACAGATACGCAGTATTTT. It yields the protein CASSISWISTDTQYF.